This T cell receptor beta chain appears in the sequencing data of a study of beta chain features in type 1 diabetes. Overall study findings and caveats: Amplification by PCR could prefer shorter templates, with the same effect in patients and controls. Among patients with Type 1 diabetes, TCRB CDR3s were moderately but significantly shorter in every one of the four CD4+ subsets.

Blood was drawn once from each donor into heparinised tubes. The draws averaged about 110 mL. What was sequenced were expressed TCRB transcripts, since all of the isolated RNA had been reverse transcribed. Clones were read by immunoSEQ multiplex PCR, and TCRdb kept only the in-frame ones, dropping some. The sample contains around 240,000 clones, more than 15% of which appear only once. The CDR3 contains 14 residues. V trimming: 6 bases; J trimming: 3 bases; junction bases outside the gene matches: 6. Germline loops: CDR1 SQVTM, CDR2 ANQGSEA. Comments on this clone: Its specificity is not known. Within the sample, other DNA sequences also encode this same CDR3.

This clonotype was obtained from a man under 40 with type 1 diabetes. The V gene is TRBV29-1, the J gene TRBJ2-3; the match to TRBD1 covers 10 bases. What was sequenced was naive CD4+ T cells from blood. The CDR3, as DNA: TGCAGCGTCGGTCGACAGGGGGCAACAGATACGCAGTATTTT. Protein product: CSVGRQGATDTQYF.